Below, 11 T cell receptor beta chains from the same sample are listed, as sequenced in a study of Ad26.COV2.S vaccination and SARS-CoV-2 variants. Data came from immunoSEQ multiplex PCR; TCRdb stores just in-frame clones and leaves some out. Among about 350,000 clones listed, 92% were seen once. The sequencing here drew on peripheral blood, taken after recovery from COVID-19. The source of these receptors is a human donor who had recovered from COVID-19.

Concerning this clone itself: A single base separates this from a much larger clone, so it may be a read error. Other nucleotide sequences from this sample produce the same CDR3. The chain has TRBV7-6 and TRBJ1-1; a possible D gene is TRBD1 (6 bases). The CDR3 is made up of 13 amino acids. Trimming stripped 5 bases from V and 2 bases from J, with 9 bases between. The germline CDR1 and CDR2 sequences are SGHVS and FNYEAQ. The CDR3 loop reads CASSPTGNTEAFF. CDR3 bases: TGTGCCAGCAGCCCGACAGGAAACACTGAAGCTTTCTTT.

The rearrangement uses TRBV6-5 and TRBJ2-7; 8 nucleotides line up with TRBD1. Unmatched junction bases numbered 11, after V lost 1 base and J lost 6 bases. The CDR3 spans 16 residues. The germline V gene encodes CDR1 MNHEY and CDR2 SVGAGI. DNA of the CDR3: TGTGCCAGCAGTTACTTGGGGACAGGAGTGTTGGGCGAGCAGTACTTC. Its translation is CASSYLGTGVLGEQYF.

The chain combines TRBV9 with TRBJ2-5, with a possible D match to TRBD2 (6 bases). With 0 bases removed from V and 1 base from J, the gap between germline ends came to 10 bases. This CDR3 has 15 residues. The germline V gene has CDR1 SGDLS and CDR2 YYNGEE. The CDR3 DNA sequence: TGTGCCAGCAGCGTAGGTGGGGGGATCCAAGAGACCCAGTACTTC. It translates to CASSVGGGIQETQYF. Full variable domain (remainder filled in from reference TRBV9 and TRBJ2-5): DSGVTQTPKHLITATGQRVTLRCSPRSGDLSVYWYQQSLDQGLQFLIQYYNGEERAKGNILERFSAQQFPDLHSELNLSSLELGDSALYFCASSVGGGIQETQYFGPGTRLLVL.

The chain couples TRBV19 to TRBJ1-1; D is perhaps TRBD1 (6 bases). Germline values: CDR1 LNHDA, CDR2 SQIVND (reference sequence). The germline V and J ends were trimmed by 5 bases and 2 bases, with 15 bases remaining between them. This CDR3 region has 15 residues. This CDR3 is CASSWSRGLNTEAFF. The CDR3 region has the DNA TGTGCCAGTAGTTGGAGCCGGGGGCTAAACACTGAAGCTTTCTTT. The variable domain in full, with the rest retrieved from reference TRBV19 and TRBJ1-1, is DGGITQSPKYLFRKEGQNVTLSCEQNLNHDAMYWYRQDPGQGLRLIYYSQIVNDFQKGDIAEGYSVSREKKESFPLTVTSAQKNPTAFYLCASSWSRGLNTEAFFGQGTRLTVV.

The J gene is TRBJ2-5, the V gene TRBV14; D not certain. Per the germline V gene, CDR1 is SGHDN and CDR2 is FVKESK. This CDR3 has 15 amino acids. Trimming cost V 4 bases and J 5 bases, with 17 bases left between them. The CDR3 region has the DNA TGTGCCAGCAGCCCAAACCTAGGTTTCGGTGAGACCCAGTACTTC. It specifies CASSPNLGFGETQYF.

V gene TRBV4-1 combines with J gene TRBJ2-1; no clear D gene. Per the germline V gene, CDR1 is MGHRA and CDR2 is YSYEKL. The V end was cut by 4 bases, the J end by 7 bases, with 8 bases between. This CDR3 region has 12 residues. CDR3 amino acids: CASSPQENEQFF. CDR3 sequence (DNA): TGCGCCAGCAGCCCCCAGGAAAATGAGCAGTTCTTC.

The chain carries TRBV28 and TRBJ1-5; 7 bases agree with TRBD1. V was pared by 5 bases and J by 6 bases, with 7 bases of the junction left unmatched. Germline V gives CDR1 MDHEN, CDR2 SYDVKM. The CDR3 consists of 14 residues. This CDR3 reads CASSHQGGGQPQHF. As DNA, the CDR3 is TGTGCCAGCAGTCATCAGGGGGGAGGTCAGCCCCAGCATTTT.

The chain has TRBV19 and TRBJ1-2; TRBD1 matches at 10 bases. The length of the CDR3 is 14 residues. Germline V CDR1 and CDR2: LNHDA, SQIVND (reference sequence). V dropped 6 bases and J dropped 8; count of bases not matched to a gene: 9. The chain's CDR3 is CASRVAGTGVGYTF. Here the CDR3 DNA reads TGTGCCAGTAGGGTAGCCGGGACAGGGGTCGGCTACACCTTC.

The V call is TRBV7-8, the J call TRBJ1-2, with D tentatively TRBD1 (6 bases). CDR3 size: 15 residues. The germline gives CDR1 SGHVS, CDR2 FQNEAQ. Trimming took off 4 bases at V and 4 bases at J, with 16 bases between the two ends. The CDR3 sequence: CASSYYPDSLYGYTF. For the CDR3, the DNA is TGTGCCAGCAGCTATTATCCGGACAGCCTCTATGGCTACACCTTC.

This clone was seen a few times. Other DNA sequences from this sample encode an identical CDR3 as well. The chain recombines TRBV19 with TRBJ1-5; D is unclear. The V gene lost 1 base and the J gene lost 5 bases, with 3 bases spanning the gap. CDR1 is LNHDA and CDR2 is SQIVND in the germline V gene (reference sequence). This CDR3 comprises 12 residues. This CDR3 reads CASSIVDQPQHF. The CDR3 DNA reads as TGTGCCAGTAGTATAGTGGATCAGCCCCAGCATTTT.

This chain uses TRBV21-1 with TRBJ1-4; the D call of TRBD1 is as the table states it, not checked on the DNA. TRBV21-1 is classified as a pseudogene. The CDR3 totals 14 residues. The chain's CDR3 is CASTLRQGGKKLFF. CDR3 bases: TGTGCCAGCACCCTTCGACAGGGCGGCAAAAAACTGTTTTTT.